Sequencing of this T cell receptor (beta chain) was carried out in a study of CD8 T cells in ankylosing spondylitis. The table lists this clonotype with a few counts. A single record per CDR3 protein comes from TCRdb applying MiXCR to the 5' RACE reads. This table holds over 200,000 distinct CDR3 sequences, over 9.5% found once. Germline-derived CDR1 and CDR2 are LGHDT and YNNKEL (reference sequence). The CDR3 sequence is 18 residues long. Trimming cost V 2 bases and J 0 bases; bases outside gene matches: 8. The TCR originated in a male donor with ankylosing spondylitis or in good health (not recorded which). What was sequenced was blood, either unsorted or a sorted T cell fraction (not recorded which). The chain couples TRBV3-1 to TRBJ2-5, with 11 positions matching TRBD1. The CDR3 loop is CASSQWLWDRGYQETQYF. The CDR3 DNA reads TGTGCCAGCAGCCAATGGTTGTGGGACAGGGGGTACCAAGAGACCCAGTACTTC.